A single T cell receptor beta chain is shown here with its context. Its antigen is undetermined. This entry is derived from a study of blood T cells in healthy people across ages. Findings and limits, study-wide: In older individuals, TCR beta diversity per million T cells was lower, falling roughly linearly with age.

This CDR3 spans 13 amino acids. Germline V lookup: CDR1 SGHRS, CDR2 YFSETQ. Trimming took off 5 bases at V and 7 bases at J, with 15 bases between the two ends. Alongside a J-beta primer mix, a sample-barcoded 5' primer served in a second PCR lasting about 7 to 11 cycles. With 12 random nucleotides, a template-switch adaptor tagged each individual cDNA molecule. TCRdb ran MiXCR on the 5' RACE reads and lists one entry per CDR3 protein. The table includes some 1.7 million distinct CDR3 sequences, about 28% detected once. The sequence was obtained from a woman aged 25 to 39 in good health. Source material: blood. The gene calls are TRBV5-1 and TRBJ1-2; possible D gene TRBD1, 5 bases. For the CDR3, the DNA is TGCGCCAGCAGACCAGGCAGGGACTCTGGCTACACCTTC. Translated: CASRPGRDSGYTF.